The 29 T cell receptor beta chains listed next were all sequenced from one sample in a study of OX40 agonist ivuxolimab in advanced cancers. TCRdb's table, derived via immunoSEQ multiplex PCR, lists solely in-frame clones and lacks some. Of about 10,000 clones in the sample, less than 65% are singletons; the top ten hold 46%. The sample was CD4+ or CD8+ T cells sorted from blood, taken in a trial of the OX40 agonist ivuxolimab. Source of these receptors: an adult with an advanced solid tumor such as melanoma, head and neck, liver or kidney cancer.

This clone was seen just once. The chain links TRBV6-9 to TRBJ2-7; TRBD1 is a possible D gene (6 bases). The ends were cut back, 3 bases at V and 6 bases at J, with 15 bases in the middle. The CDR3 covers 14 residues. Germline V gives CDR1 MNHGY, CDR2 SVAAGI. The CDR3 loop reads CASSYLVTGSEQYF. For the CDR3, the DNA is TGTGCCAGCAGTTACCTTGTGACAGGCTCCGAGCAGTACTTC.

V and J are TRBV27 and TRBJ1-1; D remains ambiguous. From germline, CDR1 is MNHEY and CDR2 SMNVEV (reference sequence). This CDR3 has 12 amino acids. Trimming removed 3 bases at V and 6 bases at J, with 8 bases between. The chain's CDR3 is CASSFAGSEAFF. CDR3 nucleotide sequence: TGTGCCAGCAGTTTCGCGGGATCTGAAGCTTTCTTT.

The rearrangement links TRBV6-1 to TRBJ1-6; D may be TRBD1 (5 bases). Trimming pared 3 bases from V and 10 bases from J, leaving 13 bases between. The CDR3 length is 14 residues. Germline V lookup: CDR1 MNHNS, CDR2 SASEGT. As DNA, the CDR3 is TGTGCCAGCAGTGATCTCGGGGCCATCTCACCCCTCCACTTT. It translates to CASSDLGAISPLHF.

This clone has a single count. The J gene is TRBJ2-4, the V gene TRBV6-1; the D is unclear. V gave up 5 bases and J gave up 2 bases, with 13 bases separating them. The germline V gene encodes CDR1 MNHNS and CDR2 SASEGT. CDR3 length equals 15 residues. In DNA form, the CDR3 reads TGTGCCAGCAGTTCAAGGGAACTTCCCAAAAACATTCAGTACTTC. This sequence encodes CASSSRELPKNIQYF.

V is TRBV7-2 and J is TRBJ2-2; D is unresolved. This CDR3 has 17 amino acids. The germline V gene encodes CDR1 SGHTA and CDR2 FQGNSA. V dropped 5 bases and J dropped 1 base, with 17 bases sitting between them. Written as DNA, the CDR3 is TGTGCCAGCAGCCAACAGAAACTTCTAGGGAACACCGGGGAGCTGTTTTTT. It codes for CASSQQKLLGNTGELFF.

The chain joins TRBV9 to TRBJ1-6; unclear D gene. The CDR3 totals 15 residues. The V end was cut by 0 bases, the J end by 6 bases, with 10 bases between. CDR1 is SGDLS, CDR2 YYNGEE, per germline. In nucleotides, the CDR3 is TGTGCCAGCAGCGTAGGGAGTTCATCTAATTCACCCCTCCACTTT. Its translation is CASSVGSSSNSPLHF.

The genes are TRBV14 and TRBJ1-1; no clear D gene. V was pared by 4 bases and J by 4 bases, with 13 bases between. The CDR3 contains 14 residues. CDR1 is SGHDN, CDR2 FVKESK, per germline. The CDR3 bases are TGTGCCAGCAGCCCGACCGTGGGTGGCACTGAAGCTTTCTTT. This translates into CASSPTVGGTEAFF. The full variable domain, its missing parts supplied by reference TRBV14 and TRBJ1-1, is EAGVTQFPSHSVIEKGQTVTLRCDPISGHDNLYWYRRVMGKEIKFLLHFVKESKQDESGMPNNRFLAERTGGTYSTLKVQPAELEDSGVYFCASSPTVGGTEAFFGQGTRLTVV.

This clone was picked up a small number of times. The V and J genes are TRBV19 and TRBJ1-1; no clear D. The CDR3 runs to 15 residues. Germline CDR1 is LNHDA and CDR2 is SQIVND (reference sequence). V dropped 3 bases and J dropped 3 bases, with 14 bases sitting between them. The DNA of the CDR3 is TGTGCCAGTAGTATTTCGTCGGCTGTGTACACTGAAGCTTTCTTT. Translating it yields CASSISSAVYTEAFF. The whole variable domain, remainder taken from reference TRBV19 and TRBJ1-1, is DGGITQSPKYLFRKEGQNVTLSCEQNLNHDAMYWYRQDPGQGLRLIYYSQIVNDFQKGDIAEGYSVSREKKESFPLTVTSAQKNPTAFYLCASSISSAVYTEAFFGQGTRLTVV.

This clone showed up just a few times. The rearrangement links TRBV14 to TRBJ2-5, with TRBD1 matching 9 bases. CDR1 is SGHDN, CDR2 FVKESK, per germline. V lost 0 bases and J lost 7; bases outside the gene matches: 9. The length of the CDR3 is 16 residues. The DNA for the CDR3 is TGTGCCAGCAGCCAAGACCCACAGGGGGCTGTGAGGACCCAGTACTTC. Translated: CASSQDPQGAVRTQYF.

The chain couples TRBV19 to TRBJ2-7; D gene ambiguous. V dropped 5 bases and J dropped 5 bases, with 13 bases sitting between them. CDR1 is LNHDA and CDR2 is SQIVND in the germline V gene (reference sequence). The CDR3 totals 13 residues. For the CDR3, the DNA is TGTGCCAGTAGTCCCTCCGGATCCGACGAGCAGTACTTC. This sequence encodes CASSPSGSDEQYF.

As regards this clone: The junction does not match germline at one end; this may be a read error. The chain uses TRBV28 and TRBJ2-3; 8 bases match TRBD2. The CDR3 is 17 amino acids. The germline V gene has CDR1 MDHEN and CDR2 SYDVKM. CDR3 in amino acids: CASSLSQTGGPSDTQYF. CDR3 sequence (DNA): TGTGCCAGCAGCTTATCACAAACGGGAGGGCCATCAGATACGCAGTATTTT.

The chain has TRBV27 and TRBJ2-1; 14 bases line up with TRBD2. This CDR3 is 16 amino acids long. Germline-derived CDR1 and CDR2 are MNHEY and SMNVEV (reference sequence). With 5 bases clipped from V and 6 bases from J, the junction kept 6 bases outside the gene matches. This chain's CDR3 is CASSPGTSGRVNEQFF. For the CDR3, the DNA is TGTGCCAGCAGTCCGGGGACTAGCGGGAGAGTCAATGAGCAGTTCTTC.

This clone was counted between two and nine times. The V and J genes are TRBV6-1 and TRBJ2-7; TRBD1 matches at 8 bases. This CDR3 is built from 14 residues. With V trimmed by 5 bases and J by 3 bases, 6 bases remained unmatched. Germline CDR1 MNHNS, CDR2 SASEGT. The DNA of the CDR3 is TGTGCCAGCAGTTCAGGGGGCGCAGGCTACGAGCAGTACTTC. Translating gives CASSSGGAGYEQYF.

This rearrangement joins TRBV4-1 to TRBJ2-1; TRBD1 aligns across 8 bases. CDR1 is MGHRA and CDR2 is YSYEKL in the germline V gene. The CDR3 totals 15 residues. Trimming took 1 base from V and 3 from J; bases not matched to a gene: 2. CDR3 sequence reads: CASSQAGTGYNEQFF. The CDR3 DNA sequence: TGCGCCAGCAGCCAAGCGGGGACAGGCTACAATGAGCAGTTCTTC.

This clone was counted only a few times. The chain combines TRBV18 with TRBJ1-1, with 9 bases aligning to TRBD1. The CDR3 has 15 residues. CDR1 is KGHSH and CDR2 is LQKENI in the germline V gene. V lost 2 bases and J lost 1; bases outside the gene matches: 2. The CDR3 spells CASSPWDRANTEAFF. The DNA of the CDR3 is TGTGCCAGCTCACCATGGGACAGGGCGAACACTGAAGCTTTCTTT.

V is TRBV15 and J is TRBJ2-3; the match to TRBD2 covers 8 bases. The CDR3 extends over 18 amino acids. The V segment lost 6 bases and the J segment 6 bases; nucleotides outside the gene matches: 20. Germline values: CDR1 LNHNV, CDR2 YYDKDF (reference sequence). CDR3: CATRKRAGVVISGDTQYF. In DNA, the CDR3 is TGTGCCACCAGGAAGAGAGCGGGAGTTGTGATTTCGGGGGATACGCAGTATTTT.

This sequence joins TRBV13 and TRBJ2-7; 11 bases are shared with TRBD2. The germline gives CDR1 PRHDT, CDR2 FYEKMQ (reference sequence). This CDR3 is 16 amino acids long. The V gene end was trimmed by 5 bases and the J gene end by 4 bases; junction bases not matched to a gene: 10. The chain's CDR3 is CASSPGVAGGLYEQYF. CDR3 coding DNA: TGTGCCAGCAGCCCGGGGGTAGCGGGAGGGTTGTACGAGCAGTACTTC.

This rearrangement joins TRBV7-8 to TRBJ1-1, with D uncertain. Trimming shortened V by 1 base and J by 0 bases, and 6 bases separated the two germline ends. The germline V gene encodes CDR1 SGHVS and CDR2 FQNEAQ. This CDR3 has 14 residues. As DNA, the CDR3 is TGTGCCAGCAGCTTAGTCGGGATGAACACTGAAGCTTTCTTT. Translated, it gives CASSLVGMNTEAFF. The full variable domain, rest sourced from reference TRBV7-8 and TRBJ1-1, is GAGVSQSPRYKVAKRGQDVALRCDPISGHVSLFWYQQALGQGPEFLTYFQNEAQLDKSGLPSDRFFAERPEGSVSTLKIQRTQQEDSAVYLCASSLVGMNTEAFFGQGTRLTVV.

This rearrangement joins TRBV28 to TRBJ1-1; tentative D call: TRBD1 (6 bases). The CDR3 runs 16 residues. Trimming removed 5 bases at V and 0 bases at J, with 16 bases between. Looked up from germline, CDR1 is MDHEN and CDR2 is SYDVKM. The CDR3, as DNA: TGTGCCAGCAGTCCCCACCAGGGGAATCTGAACACTGAAGCTTTCTTT. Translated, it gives CASSPHQGNLNTEAFF.

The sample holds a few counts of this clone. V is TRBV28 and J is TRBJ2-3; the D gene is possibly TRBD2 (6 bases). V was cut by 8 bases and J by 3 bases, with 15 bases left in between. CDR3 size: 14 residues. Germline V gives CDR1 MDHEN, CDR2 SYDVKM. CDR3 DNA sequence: TGTGCCAGCCGCGCGGGGTACGGTACAGATACGCAGTATTTT. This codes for CASRAGYGTDTQYF.

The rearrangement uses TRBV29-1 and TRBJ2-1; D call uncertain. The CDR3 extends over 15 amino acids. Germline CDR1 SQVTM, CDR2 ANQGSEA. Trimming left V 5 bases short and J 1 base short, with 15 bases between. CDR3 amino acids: CSVLDSGGSYNEQFF. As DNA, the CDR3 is TGCAGCGTTCTTGACTCTGGCGGATCCTACAATGAGCAGTTCTTC.

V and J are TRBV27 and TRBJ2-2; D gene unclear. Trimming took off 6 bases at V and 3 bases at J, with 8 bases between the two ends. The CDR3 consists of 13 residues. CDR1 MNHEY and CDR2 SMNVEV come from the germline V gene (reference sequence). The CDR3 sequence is CASSVVYTGELFF. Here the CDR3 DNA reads TGTGCCAGCAGCGTGGTATACACCGGGGAGCTGTTTTTT.

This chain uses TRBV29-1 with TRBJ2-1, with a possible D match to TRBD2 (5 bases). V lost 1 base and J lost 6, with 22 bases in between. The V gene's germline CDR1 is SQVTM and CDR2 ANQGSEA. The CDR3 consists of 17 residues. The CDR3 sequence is CSVEGGEVQPKPNEQFF. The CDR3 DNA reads TGCAGCGTTGAAGGGGGAGAGGTCCAGCCGAAACCCAATGAGCAGTTCTTC.

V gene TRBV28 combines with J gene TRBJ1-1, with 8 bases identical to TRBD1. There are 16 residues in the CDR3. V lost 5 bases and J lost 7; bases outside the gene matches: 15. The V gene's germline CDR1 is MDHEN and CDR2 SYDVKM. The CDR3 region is CASSPPLFLDRGEAFF. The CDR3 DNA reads TGTGCCAGCAGTCCTCCCCTTTTCCTTGACAGGGGTGAAGCTTTCTTT. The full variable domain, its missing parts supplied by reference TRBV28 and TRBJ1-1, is DVKVTQSSRYLVKRTGEKVFLECVQDMDHENMFWYRQDPGLGLRLIYFSYDVKMKEKGDIPEGYSVSREKKERFSLILESASTNQTSMYLCASSPPLFLDRGEAFFGQGTRLTVV.

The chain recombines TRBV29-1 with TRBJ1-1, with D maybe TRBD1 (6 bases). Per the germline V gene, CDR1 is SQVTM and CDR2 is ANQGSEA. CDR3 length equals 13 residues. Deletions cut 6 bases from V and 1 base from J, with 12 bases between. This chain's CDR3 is CSVVTGENTEAFF. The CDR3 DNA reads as TGCAGCGTCGTGACAGGTGAGAACACTGAAGCTTTCTTT. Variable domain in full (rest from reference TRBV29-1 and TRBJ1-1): SAVISQKPSRDICQRGTSLTIQCQVDSQVTMMFWYRQQPGQSLTLIATANQGSEATYESGFVIDKFPISRPNLTFSTLTVSNMSPEDSSIYLCSVVTGENTEAFFGQGTRLTVV.

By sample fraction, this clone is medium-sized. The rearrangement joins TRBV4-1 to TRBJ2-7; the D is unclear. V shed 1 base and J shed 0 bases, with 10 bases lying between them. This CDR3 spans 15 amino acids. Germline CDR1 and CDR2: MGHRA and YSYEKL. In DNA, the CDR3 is TGCGCCAGCAGCCAAGGGGCTACCGGCTCCTACGAGCAGTACTTC. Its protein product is CASSQGATGSYEQYF.

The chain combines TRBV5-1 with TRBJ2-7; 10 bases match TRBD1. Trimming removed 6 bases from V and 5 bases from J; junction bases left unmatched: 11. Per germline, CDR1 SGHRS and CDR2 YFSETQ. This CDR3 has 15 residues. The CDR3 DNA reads TGCGCCAGCACCCAAAGACAGGGGGCTGGTCACGAGCAGTACTTC. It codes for CASTQRQGAGHEQYF.

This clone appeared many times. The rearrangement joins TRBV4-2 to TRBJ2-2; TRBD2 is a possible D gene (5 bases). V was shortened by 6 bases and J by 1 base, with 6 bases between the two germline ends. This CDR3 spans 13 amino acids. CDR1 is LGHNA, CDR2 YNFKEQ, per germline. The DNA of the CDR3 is TGTGCCAGCAGACTAGGGAACACCGGGGAGCTGTTTTTT. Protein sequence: CASRLGNTGELFF.

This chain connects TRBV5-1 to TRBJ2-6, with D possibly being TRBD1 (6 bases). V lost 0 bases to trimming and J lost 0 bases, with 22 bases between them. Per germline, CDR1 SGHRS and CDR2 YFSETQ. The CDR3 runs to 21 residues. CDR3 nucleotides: TGCGCCAGCAGCTTGGGGGCTTCCATACAGGGTTGGGACTCTGGGGCCAACGTCCTGACTTTC. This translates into CASSLGASIQGWDSGANVLTF.